The subject of this entry is one T cell receptor beta chain. The target antigen is unknown. This record belongs to a study of cytomegalovirus exposure and HLA in healthy donors. The CDR3 is 15 residues long. Germline V CDR1 and CDR2: MDHEN, SYDVKM. The V gene end was trimmed by 6 bases and the J gene end by 2 bases; junction bases not matched to a gene: 7. The study ran its PCR with 60 Vbeta and 13 Jbeta primers. As originally analysed: Unique TCR beta chains numbered around 75 million in a later analysis, with around 10 million shared. Here immunoSEQ multiplex PCR was the method, and the copy in TCRdb shows in-frame clones only, minus some. V and J calls and clone size are copied from that table; D and trimming were computed from the DNA. The repertoire table contains roughly 76,000 clones. Study-level points and caveats: It was reported that TCR beta sequences correctly inferred the HLA-A and HLA-B alleles for most subjects.

This sequence originates from a female donor in good health and CMV-seropositive. V usage is TRBV28 and J usage is TRBJ2-3; 8 bases agree with TRBD2. Specimen: PBMCs. CDR3 bases: TGTGCCAGCAGATCACCTAGCGGGTACACAGATACGCAGTATTTT. This encodes CASRSPSGYTDTQYF.